Below, 27 T cell receptor beta chains from the same sample are listed, as sequenced in a study of blood T cell repertoires in COVID-19. Generated by immunoSEQ multiplex PCR, the TCRdb table keeps only in-frame clones and is missing some. Of more than 200,000 clones in the sample, around 82% were seen once. The specimen was peripheral blood. The source of these receptors is a man between 40 and 49 years old with active or convalescent COVID-19.

The rearrangement uses TRBV19 and TRBJ1-5; D call uncertain. The CDR3 runs to 15 residues. CDR1 is LNHDA and CDR2 is SQIVND in the germline V gene (reference sequence). The V end lost 3 bases, the J end lost 5 bases, and 14 bases lay between the germline ends. CDR3 protein: CASSISKWFDQPQHF. In nucleotides, the CDR3 is TGTGCCAGTAGTATCTCTAAGTGGTTCGATCAGCCCCAGCATTTT.

This clone was counted a single time. This chain connects TRBV2 to TRBJ1-2; D is possibly TRBD1 (6 bases). The CDR3 totals 13 residues. Germline CDR1 SNHLY, CDR2 FYNNEI. Trimming cost V 11 bases and J 3 bases, with 16 bases left between them. In DNA form, the CDR3 reads TGTGCCTCTTACCGGGACAAGTACTATGGCTACACCTTC. Protein: CASYRDKYYGYTF.

The chain is built from TRBV30 and TRBJ2-5, with D uncertain. V lost 4 bases, J lost 4 bases, and 10 bases lay in between. The CDR3 is made up of 12 amino acids. The germline V gene encodes CDR1 GTSNPN and CDR2 SVGIG (reference sequence). As DNA, the CDR3 is TGTGCCTGGAATAAATTTTTAGAGACCCAGTACTTC. It codes for CAWNKFLETQYF.

CDR3 DNA: TGCGCCAGCAGCCTTAACCAGGGCTACGAGCAGTACTTC. It yields the protein CASSLNQGYEQYF. The V call is TRBV5-1, the J call TRBJ2-7, with D tentatively TRBD1 (5 bases). Deletions cut 4 bases from V and 3 bases from J, with 11 bases between. CDR3 length: 13 amino acids. The germline gives CDR1 SGHRS, CDR2 YFSETQ.

The chain links TRBV12-3 or TRBV12-4 to TRBJ1-2; D might be TRBD1 (6 bases). The CDR3 runs 12 residues. V lost 6 bases to trimming and J lost 7 bases, with 12 bases between them. CDR3 coding DNA: TGTGCCAGCAGACCGGGACACGGTGGCTACACCTTC. Residues: CASRPGHGGYTF.

The chain couples TRBV4-1 to TRBJ2-2; 12 bases align to TRBD2. Trimming removed 4 bases from V and 0 bases from J; junction bases left unmatched: 9. Germline V CDR1 and CDR2: MGHRA, YSYEKL. The CDR3 totals 19 residues. CDR3 protein: CASSRRLAGDLANTGELFF. CDR3 DNA: TGCGCCAGCAGCCGGCGACTAGCGGGGGACCTAGCGAACACCGGGGAGCTGTTTTTT.

The chain combines TRBV27 with TRBJ1-4; 10 nucleotides align to TRBD1. The germline V gene has CDR1 MNHEY and CDR2 SMNVEV (reference sequence). The trim removed 2 bases at V and 8 bases at J, leaving 5 bases unmatched. The CDR3 runs 15 residues. CDR3 DNA: TGTGCCAGCAGTTTAGCGACAGGGGGCGTAGAAAAACTGTTTTTT. Protein: CASSLATGGVEKLFF.

The rearrangement joins TRBV6-2 or TRBV6-3 to TRBJ1-2; 9 nucleotides agree with TRBD1. The V segment lost 3 bases and the J segment 6 bases; nucleotides outside the gene matches: 11. This CDR3 region has 16 residues. CDR1 MNHEY and CDR2 SVGEGT come from the germline V gene. CDR3 nucleotide sequence: TGTGCCAGCAGTTATCACGGGACAGGGAATAGTCATGGCTACACCTTC. This translates into CASSYHGTGNSHGYTF.

This chain connects TRBV2 to TRBJ1-3, with TRBD1 matching over 9 bases. This CDR3 is built from 14 residues. V dropped 8 bases and J dropped 1; count of bases not matched to a gene: 3. Germline V lookup: CDR1 SNHLY, CDR2 FYNNEI. CDR3: CASAGTGSGNTIYF. The CDR3 DNA sequence: TGTGCCAGCGCGGGGACAGGGTCTGGAAACACCATATATTTT.

This clone was counted only a few times. The rearrangement joins TRBV19 to TRBJ2-2; 10 nucleotides line up with TRBD2. CDR1 and CDR2 (germline): LNHDA, SQIVND (reference sequence). Trimming at V came to 4 bases and at J to 6 bases, leaving 2 bases not matched to a gene. The CDR3 totals 14 residues. The CDR3 nucleotides read TGTGCCAGTAGTAAGCGGGAGGGTCCCGGGGAGCTGTTTTTT. Translation: CASSKREGPGELFF.

The chain joins TRBV24-1 to TRBJ2-7; 9 positions match TRBD1. Germline CDR1 is KGHDR and CDR2 is SFDVKD. The CDR3 spans 17 residues. V was clipped by 4 bases and J by 4 bases; unmatched bases: 13. The CDR3 sequence: CATSDRPGQGVKYEQYF. The CDR3 nucleotides are TGTGCCACCAGTGACAGACCGGGACAGGGTGTAAAGTACGAGCAGTACTTC.

This clone was counted a few times. The chain carries TRBV14 and TRBJ1-1, with D perhaps matching TRBD1 (5 bases). The CDR3 sequence is 13 residues long. Trimming pared 6 bases from V and 0 bases from J, leaving 8 bases between. Germline assignment: CDR1 SGHDN and CDR2 FVKESK. The CDR3 DNA sequence: TGTGCCAGCAGTTTGGGGCTGAACACTGAAGCTTTCTTT. Translation gives CASSLGLNTEAFF.

Here the CDR3 DNA reads TGTGCCAGCAGTTTAATCGGGGGGGCATTTGAGACCCAGTACTTC. This translates into CASSLIGGAFETQYF. J is TRBJ2-5 and V is TRBV6-2 or TRBV6-3; 8 positions agree with TRBD2. Germline assignment: CDR1 MNHEY and CDR2 SVGEGT. V lost 4 bases, J lost 5 bases, and 9 bases stayed unmatched. The CDR3 runs to 15 residues.

The chain links TRBV30 to TRBJ1-2; TRBD1 matches 8 bases. CDR3 size: 12 residues. CDR1 and CDR2 (germline): GTSNPN, SVGIG (reference sequence). The CDR3 is CAATGGFEGYTF. The CDR3 DNA follows: TGTGCGGCAACAGGGGGGTTTGAGGGCTACACCTTC.

The chain employs TRBV6-5 and TRBJ2-3; tentatively, D is TRBD2 (7 bases). Trimming pared 8 bases from V and 5 bases from J, leaving 11 bases between. The CDR3 length is 12 residues. Germline CDR1 and CDR2: MNHEY and SVGAGI. The CDR3 DNA follows: TGTGCCAGCGGGGGGGCATTAGATACGCAGTATTTT. Translated, it gives CASGGALDTQYF.

CDR3 coding DNA: TGTGCCAGCAGAGCCGGACAGGGAGAAGTCCGGGAGCAGTACTTC. Translated: CASRAGQGEVREQYF. The chain joins TRBV6-5 to TRBJ2-7; TRBD1 aligns across 8 bases. J gave up 7 bases and V 6 bases, and 14 bases lay outside the gene matches. The germline V gene encodes CDR1 MNHEY and CDR2 SVGAGI. CDR3 length: 15 residues.

V usage is TRBV18 and J usage is TRBJ1-5, with D perhaps matching TRBD1 (6 bases). Trimming pared 6 bases from V and 0 bases from J, leaving 27 bases between. Germline-derived CDR1 and CDR2 are KGHSH and LQKENI. The CDR3 is made up of 20 amino acids. The CDR3 bases are TGTGCCAGCTCTACTCTGTCTCCGGGACACCGCTTTAATAGCAATCAGCCCCAGCATTTT. This sequence encodes CASSTLSPGHRFNSNQPQHF.

The chain recombines TRBV19 with TRBJ2-7; 9 bases match TRBD2. This CDR3 has 14 residues. Germline CDR1 reads LNHDA; CDR2 reads SQIVND (reference sequence). The V gene end was trimmed by 4 bases and the J gene end by 0 bases; junction bases not matched to a gene: 1. In DNA, the CDR3 is TGTGCCAGTAGTACGCGGGAGGGCTCCTACGAGCAGTACTTC. It yields the protein CASSTREGSYEQYF.

The gene calls are TRBV10-3 and TRBJ1-4; 8 positions agree with TRBD1. V trimming: 0 bases; J trimming: 8 bases; junction bases outside the gene matches: 5. Per germline, CDR1 ENHRY and CDR2 SYGVKD. The CDR3 runs 15 residues. For the CDR3, the DNA is TGTGCCATCAGTGAGTCCGGGACAGGCGGAGAAAAACTGTTTTTT. The encoded protein is CAISESGTGGEKLFF.

The rearrangement uses TRBV4-1 and TRBJ2-2; 7 positions agree with TRBD1. The ends lost 4 bases at V and 4 bases at J; junction bases unmatched: 9. The germline gives CDR1 MGHRA, CDR2 YSYEKL. This CDR3 has 16 residues. CDR3 amino acids: CASSRNRGPVTGELFF. CDR3 nucleotide sequence: TGCGCCAGCAGCCGAAACAGGGGTCCCGTCACCGGGGAGCTGTTTTTT.

The CDR3 DNA follows: TGTGCCAGCAGCCAAGATCGGGAGACCCAGTACTTC. Protein: CASSQDRETQYF. The chain is built from TRBV4-2 and TRBJ2-5; D is unclear. Looked up from germline, CDR1 is LGHNA and CDR2 is YNFKEQ. This CDR3 has 12 residues. The V and J ends lost 0 bases and 5 bases respectively, with 4 bases between them.

The chain employs TRBV29-1 and TRBJ1-1, with D possibly matching TRBD1 (6 bases). Trimming pared 6 bases from V and 2 bases from J, leaving 13 bases between. This CDR3 spans 13 amino acids. Germline assignment: CDR1 SQVTM and CDR2 ANQGSEA. CDR3 DNA: TGCAGCGTCCCTCGGGGGGCAAACACTGAAGCTTTCTTT. This gives the protein CSVPRGANTEAFF.

V usage is TRBV20-1 and J usage is TRBJ1-1; D gene ambiguous. Germline CDR1 and CDR2: DFQATT and SNEGSKA (reference sequence). The CDR3 contains 11 residues. The CDR3 reads CSALAKTEAFF. CDR3 nucleotide sequence: TGCAGCGCCCTGGCCAAAACTGAAGCTTTCTTT.

Concerning this clone itself: Germline is not matched at one junction end, which may reflect a read error. This rearrangement joins TRBV15 to TRBJ1-2; a weak D match, TRBD1 (5 bases). The CDR3 runs 11 residues. Germline CDR1 LNHNV, CDR2 YYDKDF (reference sequence). CDR3 in amino acids: CATSRDYRRSF. The DNA for the CDR3 is TGTGCCACCAGCAGAGATTACAGGCGCTCTTTC.

V gene TRBV4-1 combines with J gene TRBJ1-2; 8 bases are a match to TRBD1. V lost 4 bases and J lost 3; bases outside the gene matches: 16. Germline V lookup: CDR1 MGHRA, CDR2 YSYEKL. CDR3 length equals 18 residues. The CDR3 DNA follows: TGCGCCAGCAGCCGATTGACAGGGGCCTACTCAGAAGACTATGGCTACACCTTC. Its translation is CASSRLTGAYSEDYGYTF.

This clone has only one observation. The chain couples TRBV6-5 to TRBJ2-1, with 10 bases matching TRBD2. The CDR3 is 14 amino acids. Germline V lookup: CDR1 MNHEY, CDR2 SVGAGI. V lost 7 bases and J lost 7; bases outside the gene matches: 7. The CDR3 reads CASTPGLASNEQFF. CDR3 sequence (DNA): TGTGCCAGCACTCCGGGACTAGCGTCTAATGAGCAGTTCTTC.

The chain is built from TRBV6-5 and TRBJ1-4, with D hard to call. V dropped 7 bases and J dropped 5 bases, with 11 bases sitting between them. Germline V CDR1 and CDR2: MNHEY, SVGAGI. The CDR3 extends over 13 amino acids. CDR3: CASKRHKNEKLFF. CDR3 in DNA: TGTGCCAGCAAGAGACATAAAAATGAAAAACTGTTTTTT.